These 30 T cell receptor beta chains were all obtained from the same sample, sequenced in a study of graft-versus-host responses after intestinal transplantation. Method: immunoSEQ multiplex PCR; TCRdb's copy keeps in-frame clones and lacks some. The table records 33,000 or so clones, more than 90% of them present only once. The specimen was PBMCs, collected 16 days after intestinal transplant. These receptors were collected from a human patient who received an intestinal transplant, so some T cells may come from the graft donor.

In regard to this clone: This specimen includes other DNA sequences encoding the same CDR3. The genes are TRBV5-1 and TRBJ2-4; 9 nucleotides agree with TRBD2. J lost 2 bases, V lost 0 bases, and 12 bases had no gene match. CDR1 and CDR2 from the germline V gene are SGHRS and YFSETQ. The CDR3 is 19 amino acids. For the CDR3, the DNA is TGCGCCAGCAGCTTGGTAGGGGGCCCTAGCGGGACCCCCAAAAACATTCAGTACTTC. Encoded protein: CASSLVGGPSGTPKNIQYF.

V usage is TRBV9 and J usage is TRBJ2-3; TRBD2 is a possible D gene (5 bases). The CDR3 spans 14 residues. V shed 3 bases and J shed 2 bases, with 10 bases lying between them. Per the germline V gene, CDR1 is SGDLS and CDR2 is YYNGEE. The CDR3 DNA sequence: TGTGCCAGCAGCGACGGAGGACTCACAGATACGCAGTATTTT. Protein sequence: CASSDGGLTDTQYF.

This chain's CDR3 is CASSLEQGASFF. The CDR3 DNA reads as TGTGCCAGCAGCTTAGAACAGGGGGCATCTTTCTTT. The chain uses TRBV7-9 and TRBJ1-1; 9 nucleotides line up with TRBD1. The germline V gene has CDR1 SEHNR and CDR2 FQNEAQ (reference sequence). With 1 base clipped from V and 12 bases from J, the junction kept 3 bases outside the gene matches. This CDR3 spans 12 amino acids.

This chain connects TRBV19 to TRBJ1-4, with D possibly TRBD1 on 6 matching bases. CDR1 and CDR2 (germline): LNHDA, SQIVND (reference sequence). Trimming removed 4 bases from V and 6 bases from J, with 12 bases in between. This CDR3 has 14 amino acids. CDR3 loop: CASSTLRQDEKLFF. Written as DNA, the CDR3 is TGTGCCAGTAGTACCCTCAGACAGGATGAAAAACTGTTTTTT. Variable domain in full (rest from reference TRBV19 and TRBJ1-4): DGGITQSPKYLFRKEGQNVTLSCEQNLNHDAMYWYRQDPGQGLRLIYYSQIVNDFQKGDIAEGYSVSREKKESFPLTVTSAQKNPTAFYLCASSTLRQDEKLFFGSGTQLSVL.

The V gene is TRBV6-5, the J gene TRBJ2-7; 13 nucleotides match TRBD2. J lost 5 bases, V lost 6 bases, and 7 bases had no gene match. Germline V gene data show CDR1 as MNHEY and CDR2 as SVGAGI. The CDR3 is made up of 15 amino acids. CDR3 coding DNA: TGTGCCAGCAGCACACGAGGACTAGCGGGAGACGAGCAGTACTTC. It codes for CASSTRGLAGDEQYF.

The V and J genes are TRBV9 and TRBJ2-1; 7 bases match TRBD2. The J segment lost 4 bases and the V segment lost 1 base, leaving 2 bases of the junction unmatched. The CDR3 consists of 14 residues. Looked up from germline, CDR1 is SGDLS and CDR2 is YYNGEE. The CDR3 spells CASSVTSAYNEQFF. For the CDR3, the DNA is TGTGCCAGCAGCGTAACTAGCGCGTACAATGAGCAGTTCTTC.

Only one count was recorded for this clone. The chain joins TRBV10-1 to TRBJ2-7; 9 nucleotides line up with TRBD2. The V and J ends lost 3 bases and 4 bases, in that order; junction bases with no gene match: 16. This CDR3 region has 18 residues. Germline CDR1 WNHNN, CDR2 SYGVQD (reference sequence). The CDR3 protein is CASSDLGLASPGSYEQYF. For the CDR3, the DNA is TGCGCCAGCAGTGATTTGGGACTAGCTTCCCCCGGGTCTTACGAGCAGTACTTC.

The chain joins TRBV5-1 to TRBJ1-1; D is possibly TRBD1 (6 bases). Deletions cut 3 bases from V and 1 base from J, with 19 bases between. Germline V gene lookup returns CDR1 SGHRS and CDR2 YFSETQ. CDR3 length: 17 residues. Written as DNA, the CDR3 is TGCGCCAGCAGCTCCATCAGGGGTCGGACGGCGAACACTGAAGCTTTCTTT. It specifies CASSSIRGRTANTEAFF.

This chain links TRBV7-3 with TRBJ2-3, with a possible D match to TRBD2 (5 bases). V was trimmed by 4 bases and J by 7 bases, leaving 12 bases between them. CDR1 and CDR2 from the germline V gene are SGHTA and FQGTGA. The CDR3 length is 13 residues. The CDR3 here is CASSSGEYHTQYF. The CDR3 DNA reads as TGTGCCAGCAGCTCCGGGGAGTACCATACGCAGTATTTT.

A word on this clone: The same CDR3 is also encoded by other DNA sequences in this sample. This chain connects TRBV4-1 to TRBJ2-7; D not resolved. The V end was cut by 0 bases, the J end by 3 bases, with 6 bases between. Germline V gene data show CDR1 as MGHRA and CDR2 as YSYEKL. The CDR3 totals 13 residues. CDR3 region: CASSQDRSYEQYF. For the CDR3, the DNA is TGCGCCAGCAGCCAAGATAGAAGCTACGAGCAGTACTTC.

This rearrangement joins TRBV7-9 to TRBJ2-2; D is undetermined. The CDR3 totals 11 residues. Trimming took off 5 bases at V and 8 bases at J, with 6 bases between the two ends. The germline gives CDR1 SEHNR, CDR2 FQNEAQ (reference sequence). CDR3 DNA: TGTGCCAGCAGCCCCGCGGGGGAGCTGTTTTTT. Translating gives CASSPAGELFF.

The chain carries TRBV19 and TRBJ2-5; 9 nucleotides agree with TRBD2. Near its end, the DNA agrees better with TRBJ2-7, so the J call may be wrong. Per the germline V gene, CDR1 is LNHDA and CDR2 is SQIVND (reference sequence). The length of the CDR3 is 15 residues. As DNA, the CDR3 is TGTGCCAGTAGCGATGCTAGCGGGAATACCTACGAGCAGTACTTC. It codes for CASSDASGNTYEQYF.

The DNA for the CDR3 is TGCGCCAGCAGCTTGGGACAGGGGGCCGTGGGGGAGACCCAGTACTTC. As protein: CASSLGQGAVGETQYF. This rearrangement joins TRBV5-1 to TRBJ2-5; 10 nucleotides align to TRBD1. Per germline, CDR1 SGHRS and CDR2 YFSETQ. J was trimmed by 5 bases and V by 0 bases; bases with no gene match: 7. The length of the CDR3 is 16 residues.

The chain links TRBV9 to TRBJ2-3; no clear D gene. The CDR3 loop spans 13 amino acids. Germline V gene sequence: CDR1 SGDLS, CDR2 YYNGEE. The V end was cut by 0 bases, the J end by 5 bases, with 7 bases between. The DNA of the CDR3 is TGTGCCAGCAGCGTAGAGGATGGAGATACGCAGTATTTT. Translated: CASSVEDGDTQYF.

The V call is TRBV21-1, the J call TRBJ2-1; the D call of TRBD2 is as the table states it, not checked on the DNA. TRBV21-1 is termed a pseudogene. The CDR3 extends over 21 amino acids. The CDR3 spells CASSKGNYRIWTSGTYNEQFF. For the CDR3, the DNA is TGTGCCAGCAGCAAAGGGAATTATAGGATTTGGACTAGCGGAACTTACAATGAGCAGTTCTTC.

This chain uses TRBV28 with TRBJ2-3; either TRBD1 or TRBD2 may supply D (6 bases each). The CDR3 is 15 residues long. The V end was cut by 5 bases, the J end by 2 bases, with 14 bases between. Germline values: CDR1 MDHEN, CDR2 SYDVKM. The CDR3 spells CASSPGDTPTDTQYF. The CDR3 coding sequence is TGTGCCAGCAGTCCGGGGGACACGCCCACAGATACGCAGTATTTT. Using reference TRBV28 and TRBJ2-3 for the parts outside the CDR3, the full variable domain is DVKVTQSSRYLVKRTGEKVFLECVQDMDHENMFWYRQDPGLGLRLIYFSYDVKMKEKGDIPEGYSVSREKKERFSLILESASTNQTSMYLCASSPGDTPTDTQYFGPGTRLTVL.

The CDR3 spells CASSFTLAGDTQYF. CDR3 coding DNA: TGTGCCAGCAGCTTTACACTAGCGGGAGATACGCAGTATTTT. This chain uses TRBV7-9 with TRBJ2-3, with 9 bases aligning to TRBD2. V shed 3 bases, J shed 5 bases, and the junction held 3 bases outside the gene matches. Germline V gene sequence: CDR1 SEHNR, CDR2 FQNEAQ (reference sequence). The CDR3 loop spans 14 amino acids.

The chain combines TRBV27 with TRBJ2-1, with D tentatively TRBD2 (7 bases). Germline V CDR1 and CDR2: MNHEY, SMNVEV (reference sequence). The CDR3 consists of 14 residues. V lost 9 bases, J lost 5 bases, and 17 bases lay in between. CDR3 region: CARGGGPGNNEQFF. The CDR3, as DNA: TGTGCCAGAGGGGGGGGCCCCGGGAACAATGAGCAGTTCTTC.

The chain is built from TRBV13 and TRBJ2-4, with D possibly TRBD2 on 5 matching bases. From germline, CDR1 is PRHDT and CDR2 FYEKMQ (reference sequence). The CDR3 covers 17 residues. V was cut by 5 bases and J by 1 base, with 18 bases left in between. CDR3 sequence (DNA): TGTGCCAGCAGCAATGAGGGCAGAGGACCGGCCAAAAACATTCAGTACTTC. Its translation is CASSNEGRGPAKNIQYF.

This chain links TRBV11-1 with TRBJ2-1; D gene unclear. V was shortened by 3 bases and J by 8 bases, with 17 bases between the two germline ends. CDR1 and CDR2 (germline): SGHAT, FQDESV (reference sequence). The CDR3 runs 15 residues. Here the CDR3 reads CASSLRIGRLDEQFF. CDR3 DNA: TGTGCCAGCAGCTTGAGAATAGGTCGGCTGGATGAGCAGTTCTTC. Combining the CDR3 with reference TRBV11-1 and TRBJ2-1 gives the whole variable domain EAEVAQSPRYKITEKSQAVAFWCDPISGHATLYWYRQILGQGPELLVQFQDESVVDDSQLPKDRFSAERLKGVDSTLKIQPAELGDSAMYLCASSLRIGRLDEQFFGPGTRLTVL.

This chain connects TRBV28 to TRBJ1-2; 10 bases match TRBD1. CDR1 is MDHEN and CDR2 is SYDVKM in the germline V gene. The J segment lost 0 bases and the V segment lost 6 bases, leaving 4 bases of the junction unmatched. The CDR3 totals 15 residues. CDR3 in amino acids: CASRPGTGANYGYTF. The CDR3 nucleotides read TGTGCCAGCAGACCCGGGACAGGGGCTAACTATGGCTACACCTTC.

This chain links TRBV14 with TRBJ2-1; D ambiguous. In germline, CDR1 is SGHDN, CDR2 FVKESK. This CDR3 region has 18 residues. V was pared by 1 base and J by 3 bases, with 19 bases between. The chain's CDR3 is CASSQVSLRIPNYNEQFF. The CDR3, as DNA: TGTGCCAGCAGCCAAGTTAGTTTAAGGATTCCCAACTACAATGAGCAGTTCTTC.

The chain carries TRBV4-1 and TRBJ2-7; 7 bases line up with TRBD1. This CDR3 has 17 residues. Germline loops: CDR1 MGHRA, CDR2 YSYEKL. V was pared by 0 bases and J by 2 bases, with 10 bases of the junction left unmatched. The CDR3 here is CASSQDPETGSTYEQYF. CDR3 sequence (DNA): TGCGCCAGCAGCCAAGACCCCGAGACAGGGAGTACCTACGAGCAGTACTTC.

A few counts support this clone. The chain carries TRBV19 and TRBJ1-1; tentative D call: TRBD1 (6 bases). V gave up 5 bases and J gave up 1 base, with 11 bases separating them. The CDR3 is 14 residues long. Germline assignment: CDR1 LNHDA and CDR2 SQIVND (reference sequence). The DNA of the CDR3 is TGTGCCAGTAGTTTAGGGGGGTCGAACACTGAAGCTTTCTTT. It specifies CASSLGGSNTEAFF.

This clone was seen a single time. CDR3 nucleotides: TGTGCCAGCAGCCCCGGACTAGCGGGCCCGGCGGATACGCAGTATTTT. Translating it yields CASSPGLAGPADTQYF. The rearrangement joins TRBV28 to TRBJ2-3, with 11 nucleotides matching TRBD2. The CDR3 is made up of 16 amino acids. V was clipped by 6 bases and J by 6 bases; unmatched bases: 11. Germline V lookup: CDR1 MDHEN, CDR2 SYDVKM.

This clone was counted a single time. The CDR3 region has the DNA TGTGCCTGGAGCCACCCAGGGGGGGCTTACAATGAGCAGTTCTTC. Translated: CAWSHPGGAYNEQFF. The genes are TRBV30 and TRBJ2-1; D assignment may be TRBD1 or TRBD2 (7 bases each). The CDR3 has 15 amino acids. V lost 3 bases and J 4 bases, leaving 16 bases between the germline ends. Germline values: CDR1 GTSNPN, CDR2 SVGIG (reference sequence).

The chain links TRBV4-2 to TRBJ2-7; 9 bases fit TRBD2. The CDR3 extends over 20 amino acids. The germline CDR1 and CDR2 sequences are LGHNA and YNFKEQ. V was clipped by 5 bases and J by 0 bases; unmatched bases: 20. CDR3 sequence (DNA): TGTGCCAGCAGCGCCCAGTGGGTCGGGGGGGCTAGCGGGACCTCCTACGAGCAGTACTTC. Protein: CASSAQWVGGASGTSYEQYF.

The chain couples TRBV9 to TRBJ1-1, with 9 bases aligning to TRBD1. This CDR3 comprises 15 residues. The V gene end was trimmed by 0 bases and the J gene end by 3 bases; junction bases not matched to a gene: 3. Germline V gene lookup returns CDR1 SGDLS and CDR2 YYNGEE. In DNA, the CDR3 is TGTGCCAGCAGCGTAGCCACAGGGGGCGACACTGAAGCTTTCTTT. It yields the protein CASSVATGGDTEAFF.

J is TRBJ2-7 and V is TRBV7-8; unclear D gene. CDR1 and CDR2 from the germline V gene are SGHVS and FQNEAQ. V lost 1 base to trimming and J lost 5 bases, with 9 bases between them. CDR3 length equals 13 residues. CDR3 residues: CASSLGHGHEQYF. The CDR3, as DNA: TGTGCCAGCAGCTTAGGTCACGGCCACGAGCAGTACTTC.

CDR3 sequence: CASSPGSGAYEQYF. CDR3 coding DNA: TGCGCCAGCAGCCCTGGGAGCGGTGCCTACGAGCAGTACTTC. J is TRBJ2-7 and V is TRBV4-3; perhaps TRBD2 as D (5 bases). Trimming shortened V by 4 bases and J by 2 bases, and 12 bases separated the two germline ends. This CDR3 region has 14 residues. From germline, CDR1 is LGHNA and CDR2 YSLEER.